A single sample is the source of the 20 T cell receptor beta chains below, sequenced in a study of CD8+CD57+ T cells in acquired aplastic anemia. CDR3 and TCR beta VDJ profiling relied on genomic DNA as the template. TCRdb fed the reads into MiXCR, producing one record per CDR3 protein. The sample has 100,000 to 150,000 distinct CDR3 sequences, around 46% seen once. Sequencing input: sorted CD4+, CD8+, or CD8+CD57+ T cells (not recorded which) from PBMCs. Every receptor here comes from a human donor in good health, serving as a control.

The V and J genes are TRBV20-1 and TRBJ1-2; D is unresolved. This CDR3 region has 13 residues. Germline V gene data show CDR1 as DFQATT and CDR2 as SNEGSKA (reference sequence). V was clipped by 5 bases and J by 4 bases, with 14 bases between them. CDR3 loop: CSARRGSPYGYTF. The CDR3, as DNA: TGCAGTGCTCGGCGTGGCAGCCCCTATGGCTACACCTTC.

This clonotype has a count of ten or more. The J gene is TRBJ2-7, the V gene TRBV5-6; the match to TRBD2 covers 7 bases. This CDR3 region has 13 residues. V was clipped by 6 bases and J by 4 bases; unmatched bases: 7. Germline assignment: CDR1 SGHDT and CDR2 YYEEEE. DNA of the CDR3: TGTGCCAGCAAAGGTAATAGCGGGTACGAGCAGTACTTC. Its protein product is CASKGNSGYEQYF. Looking up the rest from reference TRBV5-6 and TRBJ2-7 gives the full variable domain: DAGVTQSPTHLIKTRGQQVTLRCSPKSGHDTVSWYQQALGQGPQFIFQYYEEEERQRGNFPDRFSGHQFPNYSSELNVNALLLGDSALYLCASKGNSGYEQYFGPGTRLTVT.

The V gene is TRBV2, the J gene TRBJ1-5, with a possible D match to TRBD1 (5 bases). This CDR3 has 13 amino acids. With 6 bases removed from V and 4 bases from J, the gap between germline ends came to 10 bases. CDR1 is SNHLY, CDR2 FYNNEI, per germline. CDR3: CASSDGGNQPQHF. In DNA form, the CDR3 reads TGTGCCAGCAGCGATGGGGGTAATCAGCCCCAGCATTTT.

The CDR3 bases are TGTGCCACCAGCGGTCCGGGACTAGCGGGACTATTTGAGCAGTTCTTC. Translating gives CATSGPGLAGLFEQFF. The gene calls are TRBV15 and TRBJ2-1; 13 positions match TRBD2. Germline V gives CDR1 LNHNV, CDR2 YYDKDF (reference sequence). The length of the CDR3 is 16 residues. Trimming took 5 bases from V and 9 from J; bases not matched to a gene: 10.

The chain has TRBV2 and TRBJ2-6; D tentatively fits TRBD1 or TRBD2 (6 bases each). V lost 11 bases and J 3 bases, leaving 11 bases between the germline ends. Germline V gene sequence: CDR1 SNHLY, CDR2 FYNNEI. The CDR3 loop spans 13 amino acids. The CDR3 loop is CAARGDGANVLTF. DNA of the CDR3: TGTGCCGCGAGGGGGGATGGGGCCAACGTCCTGACTTTC.

Many counts were recorded for this clonotype. The J gene is TRBJ1-2, the V gene TRBV7-8; no clear D gene. Trimming cost V 1 base and J 8 bases, with 14 bases left between them. The CDR3 spans 14 residues. Germline assignment: CDR1 SGHVS and CDR2 FQNEAQ. Written as DNA, the CDR3 is TGTGCCAGCAGCTTAGAGCGCGACATAAGGGGCTACACCTTC. Translated: CASSLERDIRGYTF.

The genes are TRBV20-1 and TRBJ2-3; 13 bases agree with TRBD2. Germline loops: CDR1 DFQATT, CDR2 SNEGSKA (reference sequence). The CDR3 covers 14 residues. V shed 1 base, J shed 7 bases, and the junction held 2 bases outside the gene matches. CDR3 sequence reads: CSARVTSGGNTQYF. The CDR3 bases are TGCAGTGCTAGAGTGACTAGCGGGGGGAATACGCAGTATTTT.

There are many counts of this clonotype. This sequence joins TRBV24-1 and TRBJ2-3; D may correspond to TRBD1 or TRBD2 (6 bases each). V was trimmed by 2 bases and J by 5 bases, leaving 13 bases between them. CDR1 is KGHDR, CDR2 SFDVKD, per germline. The length of the CDR3 is 15 residues. CDR3 in amino acids: CATSDSGRGGDTQYF. CDR3 nucleotide sequence: TGTGCCACCAGTGATTCAGGCAGGGGAGGAGATACGCAGTATTTT.

As to this clonotype: A junction boundary mismatches the germline segment, possibly from a read error. The chain has TRBV12-3 or TRBV12-4 and TRBJ1-4, with D possibly TRBD1 on 5 matching bases. This CDR3 is 19 amino acids long. The CDR3 DNA reads TGTGCCAGCAGCAACGGACTAGGACAAGGAAAATCCACTGATGAGAAACTGTTTTTT. This encodes CASSNGLGQGKSTDEKLFF.

This clonotype was found many times. The gene calls are TRBV6-1 and TRBJ1-6; a possible D gene is TRBD1 (5 bases). Trimming shortened V by 6 bases and J by 0 bases, and 15 bases separated the two germline ends. This CDR3 has 17 amino acids. The V gene's germline CDR1 is MNHNS and CDR2 SASEGT. CDR3 amino acids: CASRDTWASSYNSPLHF. The DNA for the CDR3 is TGTGCCAGCAGGGACACATGGGCCAGCTCCTATAATTCACCCCTCCACTTT.

The rearrangement joins TRBV20-1 to TRBJ1-4; D not certain. Looked up from germline, CDR1 is DFQATT and CDR2 is SNEGSKA (reference sequence). Trimming stripped 6 bases from V and 7 bases from J, with 12 bases between. The CDR3 loop spans 12 amino acids. CDR3 sequence reads: CSASDRGEKLFF. CDR3 sequence (DNA): TGCAGTGCCTCGGACCGGGGTGAAAAACTGTTTTTT.

The J gene is TRBJ2-5, the V gene TRBV5-1, with a possible D match to TRBD1 (6 bases). V was shortened by 5 bases and J by 5 bases, with 13 bases between the two germline ends. The CDR3 sequence is 13 residues long. CDR1 is SGHRS, CDR2 YFSETQ, per germline. The CDR3 sequence: CASRTDRRETQYF. CDR3 DNA sequence: TGCGCCAGCAGGACTGACAGGCGGGAGACCCAGTACTTC.

The chain carries TRBV19 and TRBJ1-4; D ambiguous. This CDR3 spans 12 amino acids. Germline V gene sequence: CDR1 LNHDA, CDR2 SQIVND (reference sequence). V lost 9 bases and J lost 4, with 9 bases in between. The CDR3, as DNA: TGTGCCAGCTCCGGACTTAATGAAAAACTGTTTTTT. Translating gives CASSGLNEKLFF.

This clonotype came up many times. The chain links TRBV6-1 to TRBJ2-5; the D call may be TRBD1 or TRBD2 (5 bases each). Germline CDR1 is MNHNS and CDR2 is SASEGT. CDR3 length: 13 residues. V lost 6 bases, J lost 8 bases, and 16 bases lay in between. CDR3 in amino acids: CASSQRDPPTQYF. CDR3 nucleotides: TGTGCCAGCAGCCAACGGGACCCCCCAACCCAGTACTTC.

This chain joins TRBV20-1 and TRBJ2-5; the D gene could be TRBD1 or TRBD2 (5 bases each). This CDR3 spans 15 amino acids. V was pared by 3 bases and J by 9 bases, with 23 bases between. Germline CDR1 and CDR2: DFQATT and SNEGSKA (reference sequence). This CDR3 reads CSARRITGTTFAQYF. CDR3 bases: TGCAGTGCTAGGCGGATAACCGGGACCACCTTTGCCCAGTACTTC.

CDR3 nucleotides: TGTGCCAGCAGCTTACAACGAACTAGCACAGATACGCAGTATTTT. As protein: CASSLQRTSTDTQYF. V is TRBV11-2 and J is TRBJ2-3; D remains unclear. The CDR3 spans 15 residues. Trimming removed 2 bases from V and 0 bases from J, with 9 bases in between. Germline values: CDR1 SGHAT, CDR2 FQNNGV.

The chain couples TRBV24-1 to TRBJ2-5, with D possibly TRBD1 on 5 matching bases. This CDR3 has 15 residues. Between the trimmed V and J ends, which lost 3 bases and 5 bases, there was a span of 15 bases. Germline CDR1 is KGHDR and CDR2 is SFDVKD. The CDR3 reads CATSDGDSPRETQYF. CDR3 nucleotides: TGTGCCACCAGTGATGGCGACAGCCCGCGGGAGACCCAGTACTTC.

This clonotype has a count of ten or more. The chain links TRBV10-3 to TRBJ2-7, with 7 bases fitting TRBD2. Germline CDR1 ENHRY, CDR2 SYGVKD. The CDR3 has 13 residues. V was clipped by 10 bases and J by 6 bases; unmatched bases: 12. CDR3 in DNA: TGTGCCAGCGAGCGGGGCATCGGGGGCGAGCAGTACTTC. This gives the protein CASERGIGGEQYF.

A word on this clonotype: Compared with germline, one end of the junction differs, possibly owing to a read error. The chain carries TRBV7-9 and TRBJ1-4; D gene uncertain. From germline, CDR1 is SEHNR and CDR2 FQNEAQ (reference sequence). This CDR3 has 13 amino acids. The CDR3: CASSNEAREKLFF. DNA for the CDR3: TGCGCCAGCAGCAACGAAGCGCGTGAAAAACTGTTTTTT.

This clonotype was detected ten times or more. This chain uses TRBV6-5 with TRBJ2-3; D is ambiguous. The V end was cut by 6 bases, the J end by 0 bases, with 10 bases between. Germline V gene data show CDR1 as MNHEY and CDR2 as SVGAGI. This CDR3 region has 14 residues. The CDR3 nucleotides are TGTGCCAGCAGCCGAGATAGTAGCACAGATACGCAGTATTTT. Encoded protein: CASSRDSSTDTQYF.